The 32 T cell receptor beta chains below were found in one sample sequenced in a study of T cells in Graves' hyperthyroidism and ophthalmopathy. The TCR beta CDR3 regions underwent amplification using RNA transcripts as the source. Researchers ran a first-round RT-PCR on the TCR CDR3 using the HTBI primer set. TCRdb reanalysed the multiplex PCR reads using MiXCR and keeps one entry per CDR3 protein. Among 95,000 to 100,000 distinct CDR3 sequences listed, under 65% were seen once. The sample consisted of blood. These receptors originate from a woman aged 40 to 50 with Graves' hyperthyroidism.

This clonotype was observed many times. J is TRBJ1-5 and V is TRBV19; D perhaps matches TRBD1 (5 bases). Trimming cost V 6 bases and J 5 bases, with 23 bases left between them. CDR1 LNHDA and CDR2 SQIVND come from the germline V gene (reference sequence). The CDR3 sequence is 17 residues long. CDR3 protein: CASSPGLRLRDHQPQHF. The CDR3 DNA is TGTGCCAGTAGCCCGGGACTCCGCCTGCGGGACCATCAGCCCCAGCATTTT.

The chain employs TRBV7-9 and TRBJ1-2, with D hard to call. V was shortened by 1 base and J by 3 bases, with 12 bases between the two germline ends. Germline CDR1 is SEHNR and CDR2 is FQNEAQ (reference sequence). This CDR3 has 15 residues. The CDR3 protein is CASSLELGQHYGYTF. CDR3 nucleotide sequence: TGTGCCAGCAGCTTAGAGTTAGGGCAGCACTATGGCTACACCTTC.

Note on this clonotype: The DNA is omitted, as the CDR3 cannot be located on it reliably, and the CDR3 follows TCRdb's listing. The rearrangement uses TRBV5-4 and TRBJ1-4; TRBD1, the D gene given by the table, was not confirmed from the DNA. Termini included, the CDR3 measures 22 amino acids. From germline, CDR1 is SGHNT and CDR2 YYREEE (reference sequence). The CDR3 spells CASSQRRTGPTRYTFGNEKLFF.

Only one count was recorded for this clonotype. V gene TRBV10-3 combines with J gene TRBJ2-2; D is possibly TRBD2 (5 bases). The V gene's germline CDR1 is ENHRY and CDR2 SYGVKD. This CDR3 is 14 amino acids long. Written as DNA, the CDR3 is TGTGCTAGAGGGTCGGCTAGGAACACCGGGGAGCTGTTTTTT. It specifies CARGSARNTGELFF.

This clonotype is a singleton in its sample. The chain uses TRBV10-3 and TRBJ2-7; D not resolved. Trimming shortened V by 2 bases and J by 1 base, and 6 bases separated the two germline ends. The germline V gene encodes CDR1 ENHRY and CDR2 SYGVKD. The CDR3 runs to 13 residues. The CDR3: CAISEAPSYEQYF. The CDR3 bases are TGTGCCATCAGTGAGGCCCCTTCCTACGAGCAGTACTTC.

To note about this clonotype: The junction shows a germline mismatch at one end, possibly a read error. This chain joins TRBV7-8 and TRBJ2-3; maybe TRBD2 (6 bases). The CDR3 contains 15 residues. CDR1 is SGHVS, CDR2 FQNEAQ, per germline. Here the CDR3 reads CASSLRGISTDTQYF. The CDR3 DNA is TGCGCCAGCAGCTTGCGCGGGATTAGCACAGATACGCAGTATTTT.

This clonotype was recorded at least ten times. This chain uses TRBV27 with TRBJ2-7; TRBD1 aligns across 7 bases. The CDR3 contains 14 residues. The V and J ends lost 4 bases and 1 base, in that order; junction bases with no gene match: 4. Per germline, CDR1 MNHEY and CDR2 SMNVEV (reference sequence). CDR3 bases: TGTGCCAGCAGTTACGACAGGGAGTCCTACGAGCAGTACTTC. Its translation: CASSYDRESYEQYF.

Turning to this clonotype: This may arise from a read error, as a much more abundant clone is one base away. This rearrangement joins TRBV6-6 to TRBJ1-1, with D possibly being TRBD1 (5 bases). The CDR3 runs 14 residues. Germline assignment: CDR1 MNHNY and CDR2 SVGAGI (reference sequence). CDR3 DNA sequence: TGTGCCAGCACTTCAGGGACGGCGAACACTGAAGCTTCCTTT. Translated: CASTSGTANTEASF.

The V gene is TRBV7-3, the J gene TRBJ2-7; the D gene is possibly TRBD2 (5 bases). This CDR3 comprises 14 residues. Germline CDR1 reads SGHTA; CDR2 reads FQGTGA. CDR3 protein: CASEFSASRYEQYF. The CDR3 nucleotides are TGTGCTAGTGAATTTAGTGCTAGCCGCTACGAGCAGTACTTC.

This clonotype has a count of ten or more. The rearrangement uses TRBV7-9 and TRBJ1-6; a weak D match, TRBD1 (5 bases). This CDR3 region has 14 residues. V lost 4 bases and J lost 7, with 11 bases in between. Germline loops: CDR1 SEHNR, CDR2 FQNEAQ (reference sequence). The CDR3 DNA sequence: TGTGCCAGCAGCTATAGGGGTACCAATTCACCCCTCCACTTT. Protein: CASSYRGTNSPLHF. The full variable domain, with the rest looked up from reference TRBV7-9 and TRBJ1-6, is DTGVSQNPRHKITKRGQNVTFRCDPISEHNRLYWYRQTLGQGPEFLTYFQNEAQLEKSRLLSDRFSAERPKGSFSTLEIQRTEQGDSAMYLCASSYRGTNSPLHFGNGTRLTVT.

V usage is TRBV15 and J usage is TRBJ1-2; D is perhaps TRBD1 (6 bases). CDR1 and CDR2 from the germline V gene are LNHNV and YYDKDF (reference sequence). The CDR3 is 13 residues long. V was shortened by 2 bases and J by 7 bases, with 11 bases between the two germline ends. The CDR3 here is CATSRIGGVGYTF. CDR3 DNA sequence: TGTGCCACCAGCAGAATAGGGGGGGTTGGCTACACCTTC. Combining the CDR3 with reference TRBV15 and TRBJ1-2 gives the whole variable domain DAMVIQNPRYQVTQFGKPVTLSCSQTLNHNVMYWYQQKSSQAPKLLFHYYDKDFNNEADTPDNFQSRRPNTSFCFLDIRSPGLGDTAMYLCATSRIGGVGYTFGSGTRLTVV.

This clonotype was observed many times. V is TRBV5-5 and J is TRBJ2-5; D unresolved. The ends were cut back, 0 bases at V and 1 base at J, with 10 bases in the middle. Germline V gene lookup returns CDR1 SGHKS and CDR2 YYEKEE (reference sequence). The CDR3 has 15 residues. CDR3 in amino acids: CASSLAKTAQETQYF. The CDR3 DNA is TGTGCCAGCAGCTTGGCCAAAACAGCCCAAGAGACCCAGTACTTC.

By proportion, this clonotype is medium-sized (0.01 to 0.1%). This chain links TRBV5-1 with TRBJ2-5; no definite D call. The germline V and J ends were trimmed by 1 base and 5 bases, with 9 bases remaining between them. The CDR3 totals 13 residues. Germline V CDR1 and CDR2: SGHRS, YFSETQ. The CDR3 coding sequence is TGCGCCAGCAGCTTGATCTTAGGGGAGACCCAGTACTTC. The encoded protein is CASSLILGETQYF. The complete variable domain, with remaining parts taken from reference TRBV5-1 and TRBJ2-5, reads KAGVTQTPRYLIKTRGQQVTLSCSPISGHRSVSWYQQTPGQGLQFLFEYFSETQRNKGNFPGRFSGRQFSNSRSEMNVSTLELGDSALYLCASSLILGETQYFGPGTRLLVL.

The chain joins TRBV18 to TRBJ2-6; TRBD2 is a possible D gene (5 bases). Germline lookup yields CDR1 KGHSH and CDR2 LQKENI. V was pared by 3 bases and J by 0 bases, with 15 bases between. The CDR3 extends over 18 amino acids. Here the CDR3 DNA reads TGTGCCAGCTCACCCTGGTCCGGGGTGAGCTCTGGGGCCAACGTCCTGACTTTC. Its protein product is CASSPWSGVSSGANVLTF.

Only a few counts were recorded for this clonotype. This may come from a read error, since a much larger clone is one base off. The chain combines TRBV20-1 with TRBJ2-5; weak D call: TRBD2 (6 bases). The CDR3 length is 12 residues. Deletions cut 5 bases from V and 4 bases from J, with 11 bases between. CDR1 DFQATT and CDR2 SNEGSKA come from the germline V gene (reference sequence). In nucleotides, the CDR3 is TGCAGTGCTGTAGCGGAAGCAGAGACCCAGTACTTC. Translating gives CSAVAEAETQYF.

The rearrangement joins TRBV29-1 to TRBJ2-7; D uncertain. Trimming took off 7 bases at V and 0 bases at J, with 4 bases between the two ends. The CDR3 contains 10 residues. Germline lookup yields CDR1 SQVTM and CDR2 ANQGSEA. In DNA form, the CDR3 reads TGCAGCGGGAGCTCCTACGAGCAGTACTTC. This encodes CSGSSYEQYF.

The chain employs TRBV29-1 and TRBJ1-4; 10 positions agree with TRBD1. The CDR3 covers 14 residues. J gave up 4 bases and V 8 bases, and 7 bases lay outside the gene matches. The germline V gene encodes CDR1 SQVTM and CDR2 ANQGSEA. The chain's CDR3 is CSLDRGFGNEKLFF. CDR3 in DNA: TGCAGCTTGGACAGGGGGTTCGGTAATGAAAAACTGTTTTTT.

Here the CDR3 DNA reads TGTGCCAGCAGCGTAGGTGGACAGGGAAGTGGCTACACCTTC. As protein: CASSVGGQGSGYTF. The chain employs TRBV9 and TRBJ1-2; 8 bases fit TRBD1. The CDR3 length is 14 residues. Trimming at V came to 0 bases and at J to 7 bases, leaving 5 bases not matched to a gene. Germline V lookup: CDR1 SGDLS, CDR2 YYNGEE. The full variable domain, completed using reference TRBV9 and TRBJ1-2, is DSGVTQTPKHLITATGQRVTLRCSPRSGDLSVYWYQQSLDQGLQFLIQYYNGEERAKGNILERFSAQQFPDLHSELNLSSLELGDSALYFCASSVGGQGSGYTFGSGTRLTVV.

This chain uses TRBV5-1 with TRBJ1-1; no clear D gene. The CDR3 sequence is 13 residues long. The V end lost 3 bases, the J end lost 10 bases, and 16 bases lay between the germline ends. The V gene's germline CDR1 is SGHRS and CDR2 YFSETQ. DNA of the CDR3: TGCGCCAGCAGCTCGAGGCCTCTCGCCGGAGCTTTCTTT. Its protein is CASSSRPLAGAFF.

This clonotype is a singleton in its sample. The chain combines TRBV29-1 with TRBJ2-6; perhaps TRBD2 as D (6 bases). Germline CDR1 and CDR2: SQVTM and ANQGSEA. CDR3 length equals 13 residues. Trimming left V 5 bases short and J 4 bases short, with 9 bases between. The DNA for the CDR3 is TGCAGCGTTTCCCGGGGGGGGGCCAACGTCCTGACTTTC. This gives the protein CSVSRGGANVLTF.

This clonotype was picked up many times. The V and J genes are TRBV7-8 and TRBJ1-4, with TRBD1 matching over 7 bases. Germline V gene lookup returns CDR1 SGHVS and CDR2 FQNEAQ. The V gene end was trimmed by 5 bases and the J gene end by 8 bases; junction bases not matched to a gene: 8. This CDR3 has 14 amino acids. CDR3 amino acids: CASSETGISEKLFF. The CDR3 region has the DNA TGTGCCAGCAGCGAGACAGGGATCAGCGAAAAACTGTTTTTT.

This clonotype has a single count. Its ends do not fully match the called genes, so a read error is possible. This chain uses TRBV24-1 with TRBJ2-3; TRBD2 agrees at 9 bases. The CDR3 length is 14 residues. CDR1 KGHDR and CDR2 SFDVKD come from the germline V gene. In DNA, the CDR3 is TGTGCCACCGGTGATCACCTAGCGGGAAATACGCAGTATTTT. It encodes CATGDHLAGNTQYF.

This clonotype was counted many times. V is TRBV5-1 and J is TRBJ2-5, with a possible D match to TRBD1 (6 bases). V dropped 3 bases and J dropped 5 bases, with 8 bases sitting between them. The V gene's germline CDR1 is SGHRS and CDR2 YFSETQ. There are 12 residues in the CDR3. The CDR3 loop is CASSSQGETQYF. CDR3 nucleotide sequence: TGCGCCAGCAGCTCCCAGGGGGAGACCCAGTACTTC.

This clonotype appeared many times. The V gene is TRBV10-3, the J gene TRBJ2-2, with D possibly called TRBD1 or TRBD2 (5 bases each). Germline values: CDR1 ENHRY, CDR2 SYGVKD. The germline V and J ends were trimmed by 6 bases and 8 bases, with 13 bases remaining between them. The CDR3 runs 13 residues. The CDR3 DNA follows: TGTGCCATCAGGGGACGGCCGGCGGGGGAGCTGTTTTTT. This translates into CAIRGRPAGELFF.

This clonotype occurred a few times. The rearrangement joins TRBV10-3 to TRBJ1-2, with TRBD1 matching 9 bases. Per germline, CDR1 ENHRY and CDR2 SYGVKD. V trimming: 5 bases; J trimming: 3 bases; junction bases outside the gene matches: 7. The CDR3 is 15 residues long. In DNA form, the CDR3 reads TGTGCCATCAGTCCTGGCGGGGACAGGGACTATGGCTACACCTTC. Translation: CAISPGGDRDYGYTF.

The chain recombines TRBV7-8 with TRBJ2-7; 10 positions agree with TRBD2. Germline-derived CDR1 and CDR2 are SGHVS and FQNEAQ. The CDR3 extends over 16 amino acids. With V trimmed by 4 bases and J by 5 bases, 11 bases remained unmatched. CDR3 DNA: TGTGCCAGCAGCTCCCCCGGTCTAGCGGGAGCTCACGAGCAGTACTTC. This sequence encodes CASSSPGLAGAHEQYF.

J is TRBJ2-5 and V is TRBV7-8, with TRBD2 matching 7 bases. This CDR3 is 16 amino acids long. Germline V gene sequence: CDR1 SGHVS, CDR2 FQNEAQ. V lost 5 bases, J lost 3 bases, and 12 bases stayed unmatched. The DNA of the CDR3 is TGTGCCAGCAGCGCGATTAGCGGGCCGGGTAAAGAGACCCAGTACTTC. It yields the protein CASSAISGPGKETQYF.

The rearrangement links TRBV7-8 to TRBJ2-7; D gene uncertain. Looked up from germline, CDR1 is SGHVS and CDR2 is FQNEAQ. Trimming pared 11 bases from V and 5 bases from J, leaving 22 bases between. The CDR3 extends over 14 amino acids. The CDR3 reads CAWSVLRQRDEQYF. CDR3 nucleotides: TGTGCCTGGAGTGTACTGAGACAACGCGACGAGCAGTACTTC.

The chain uses TRBV24-1 and TRBJ2-7; TRBD1 matches at 7 bases. CDR3 size: 13 residues. After removal of 7 bases from V and 4 bases from J, the junction contained 6 bases not matched to a gene. CDR1 and CDR2 from the germline V gene are KGHDR and SFDVKD. CDR3 nucleotides: TGTGCCACCAGGGGGGACAGCCCTTACGAGCAGTACTTC. It yields the protein CATRGDSPYEQYF.

Concerning this clonotype: This could be a read error, since a much larger clone is one nucleotide away. Since the CDR3 does not end with the conserved phenylalanine or tryptophan, this likely comes from a read error. The chain recombines TRBV29-1 with TRBJ1-4; no definite D call. This CDR3 is built from 14 residues. V lost 8 bases and J 6 bases, leaving 19 bases between the germline ends. Germline CDR1 is SQVTM and CDR2 is ANQGSEA. The CDR3 DNA reads TGCAGCTTCGGGCAGGAGGTAGAGGATGAAAAACTGTTTTCT. Translated: CSFGQEVEDEKLFS.

The chain recombines TRBV20-1 with TRBJ2-7; TRBD2 matches 11 bases. Germline V CDR1 and CDR2: DFQATT, SNEGSKA (reference sequence). This CDR3 has 14 residues. Germline trimming cut 3 bases from V and 6 bases from J; bases unmatched to any gene: 7. CDR3 region: CSARKTSGISEQYF. The CDR3 DNA sequence: TGCAGTGCTAGGAAGACTAGCGGGATAAGCGAGCAGTACTTC.

The chain joins TRBV20-1 to TRBJ2-5; D gene ambiguous. Per the germline V gene, CDR1 is DFQATT and CDR2 is SNEGSKA (reference sequence). Trimming took 7 bases from V and 1 from J, leaving 7 bases between them. CDR3 size: 11 residues. The CDR3 bases are TGCAGTGGATTCCGCCAAGAGACCCAGTACTTC. Translating it yields CSGFRQETQYF.